The 27 T cell receptor beta chains in this list originate from one sample, sequenced in a study of blood T cell repertoires in COVID-19. Data came from immunoSEQ multiplex PCR; TCRdb stores just in-frame clones and leaves some out. This sample carries under 400,000 clones, around nine tenths of them seen once, and the ten largest clones take 3% to 4.5%. Material for sequencing was peripheral blood. The source is a woman aged 55-75 years with COVID-19, enrolled during active disease.

The chain uses TRBV9 and TRBJ1-2; D ambiguous. Trimming took 1 base from V and 10 from J, leaving 11 bases between them. The germline V gene encodes CDR1 SGDLS and CDR2 YYNGEE. CDR3 length: 12 residues. The CDR3 sequence is CASSVTGLAYTF. As DNA, the CDR3 is TGTGCCAGCAGCGTAACGGGTTTGGCCTACACCTTC. The entire variable domain, with the rest obtained from reference TRBV9 and TRBJ1-2, is as follows: DSGVTQTPKHLITATGQRVTLRCSPRSGDLSVYWYQQSLDQGLQFLIQYYNGEERAKGNILERFSAQQFPDLHSELNLSSLELGDSALYFCASSVTGLAYTFGSGTRLTVV.

This chain's CDR3 is CASTGTGGVGNYGYTF. The CDR3 DNA is TGTGCCAGCACTGGGACAGGGGGCGTTGGTAACTATGGCTACACCTTC. This sequence joins TRBV6-6 and TRBJ1-2; TRBD1 matches 12 bases. V lost 7 bases, J lost 1 base, and 7 bases stayed unmatched. This CDR3 is 16 amino acids long. Germline CDR1 is MNHNY and CDR2 is SVGAGI (reference sequence).

The rearrangement uses TRBV14 and TRBJ1-3, with a tentative D call TRBD1 (5 bases). The CDR3 contains 16 residues. Germline values: CDR1 SGHDN, CDR2 FVKESK. V dropped 0 bases and J dropped 1 base, with 10 bases sitting between them. The CDR3 region has the DNA TGTGCCAGCAGCCAAGATCATCCAGGGTCTGGAAACACCATATATTTT. Translating it yields CASSQDHPGSGNTIYF.

The table lists this clone with a few counts. J is TRBJ1-6 and V is TRBV19; perhaps TRBD1 as D (6 bases). Between the trimmed V and J ends, which lost 5 bases and 15 bases, there was a span of 11 bases. The CDR3 is 11 amino acids. The V gene's germline CDR1 is LNHDA and CDR2 SQIVND (reference sequence). The CDR3 nucleotides read TGTGCCAGTAGTTTGACAGGTCTCCTCCACTTT. Amino acids: CASSLTGLLHF.

The chain couples TRBV5-5 to TRBJ1-5, with D perhaps matching TRBD1 (6 bases). CDR1 is SGHKS, CDR2 YYEKEE, per germline (reference sequence). Trimming cost V 3 bases and J 0 bases, with 10 bases left between them. The CDR3 length is 15 residues. CDR3 region: CASSWDITSNQPQHF. CDR3 coding DNA: TGTGCCAGCAGCTGGGACATTACTAGCAATCAGCCCCAGCATTTT.

The V and J genes are TRBV14 and TRBJ2-2; 7 bases match TRBD1. J gave up 6 bases and V 0 bases, and 10 bases lay outside the gene matches. The CDR3 has 17 amino acids. The germline V gene has CDR1 SGHDN and CDR2 FVKESK. The CDR3: CASSQEVVTGFSGELFF. Here the CDR3 DNA reads TGTGCCAGCAGCCAAGAAGTGGTGACAGGGTTTTCCGGGGAGCTGTTTTTT.

The rearrangement uses TRBV5-6 and TRBJ2-1; tentatively, D is TRBD1 (6 bases). The V and J ends lost 0 bases and 4 bases respectively, with 8 bases between them. Germline-derived CDR1 and CDR2 are SGHDT and YYEEEE. The CDR3 spans 14 residues. The CDR3 reads CASSLAGAYNEQFF. The CDR3 bases are TGTGCCAGCAGCTTGGCAGGGGCGTACAATGAGCAGTTCTTC.

This sequence joins TRBV10-2 and TRBJ1-2, with 8 bases lining up with TRBD1. Per the germline V gene, CDR1 is WSHSY and CDR2 is SAAADI. Germline trimming cut 0 bases from V and 8 bases from J; bases unmatched to any gene: 11. The length of the CDR3 is 16 residues. The DNA of the CDR3 is TGCGCCAGCAGTGAGTCACAGGGGGTTGGGTCGCGGGGCTACACCTTC. Its protein product is CASSESQGVGSRGYTF.

V is TRBV4-1 and J is TRBJ1-2; TRBD1 agrees at 9 bases. Germline CDR1 MGHRA, CDR2 YSYEKL. Trimming took 8 bases from V and 0 from J; bases not matched to a gene: 10. This CDR3 contains 16 residues. The CDR3 region is CASWGGTGNPNYGYTF. The CDR3 bases are TGCGCCAGCTGGGGAGGGACAGGGAATCCTAACTATGGCTACACCTTC.

CDR3 region: CASSVSSSTGELFF. The CDR3 region has the DNA TGTGCCAGCAGCGTATCTAGCTCCACCGGGGAGCTGTTTTTT. The chain links TRBV9 to TRBJ2-2; tentative D call: TRBD2 (5 bases). The ends were cut back, 1 base at V and 4 bases at J, with 8 bases in the middle. This CDR3 has 14 amino acids. Germline V CDR1 and CDR2: SGDLS, YYNGEE.

The gene calls are TRBV5-1 and TRBJ2-2; 7 nucleotides align to TRBD1. The germline CDR1 and CDR2 sequences are SGHRS and YFSETQ. This CDR3 has 14 residues. V lost 7 bases, J lost 1 base, and 4 bases stayed unmatched. CDR3 region: CASRRQGNTGELFF. The CDR3 DNA follows: TGCGCCAGCCGTCGACAGGGGAACACCGGGGAGCTGTTTTTT.

This chain links TRBV11-3 with TRBJ2-1, with TRBD2 matching over 10 bases. The CDR3 spans 15 residues. J gave up 9 bases and V 1 base, and 6 bases lay outside the gene matches. Germline V gene data show CDR1 as SGHNT and CDR2 as YENEEA. The CDR3 protein is CASSLALAGVSEQFF. CDR3 DNA: TGTGCCAGCAGCTTAGCCCTAGCGGGGGTTAGTGAGCAGTTCTTC.

For this clone: This sample includes further DNA sequences coding for the same CDR3. The chain couples TRBV7-3 to TRBJ1-1; D uncertain. Germline V gene data show CDR1 as SGHTA and CDR2 as FQGTGA. The CDR3 consists of 13 residues. V lost 2 bases to trimming and J lost 0 bases, with 4 bases between them. The chain's CDR3 is CASSLSVNTEAFF. In nucleotides, the CDR3 is TGTGCCAGCAGCTTATCTGTGAACACTGAAGCTTTCTTT.

The chain is built from TRBV21-1 and TRBJ1-2; the DNA was not used to check the table's D call, TRBD1. TRBV21-1 is recorded as a pseudogene. This CDR3 contains 14 residues. The DNA of the CDR3 is TGTGCCAGCAGCACCTACAGGGTAGGCTATGGCTACACCTTC. This sequence encodes CASSTYRVGYGYTF.

The chain joins TRBV18 to TRBJ1-1, with D possibly being TRBD1 (5 bases). CDR1 is KGHSH and CDR2 is LQKENI in the germline V gene. Trimming pared 3 bases from V and 0 bases from J, leaving 8 bases between. This CDR3 spans 14 amino acids. CDR3 DNA sequence: TGTGCCAGCTCACCGACGACAGTGAACACTGAAGCTTTCTTT. Its protein is CASSPTTVNTEAFF.

The chain employs TRBV25-1 and TRBJ1-4, with 7 bases fitting TRBD1. This CDR3 contains 14 residues. Looked up from germline, CDR1 is MGHDK and CDR2 is SYGVNS. The J segment lost 8 bases and the V segment lost 8 bases, leaving 11 bases of the junction unmatched. CDR3 loop: CASSVEGAREKLFF. The CDR3 DNA follows: TGTGCCAGCTCTGTCGAGGGGGCGCGAGAAAAACTGTTTTTT.

The V and J genes are TRBV7-2 and TRBJ2-2; D call uncertain. Between the trimmed V and J ends, which lost 2 bases and 2 bases, there was a span of 6 bases. Germline loops: CDR1 SGHTA, CDR2 FQGNSA. This CDR3 has 14 amino acids. The CDR3 DNA follows: TGTGCCAGCAGCTTAATACTAAACACCGGGGAGCTGTTTTTT. Residues: CASSLILNTGELFF.

The V call is TRBV19, the J call TRBJ2-1; 11 bases map to TRBD2. CDR3 length: 15 residues. Germline trimming cut 5 bases from V and 4 bases from J; bases unmatched to any gene: 4. The germline gives CDR1 LNHDA, CDR2 SQIVND (reference sequence). The CDR3, as DNA: TGTGCCAGTAGTTATAGCGGGGGGGAATACAATGAGCAGTTCTTC. This encodes CASSYSGGEYNEQFF.

The sample holds one count of this clone. This sequence joins TRBV5-1 and TRBJ2-1; TRBD2 agrees at 14 bases. Germline loops: CDR1 SGHRS, CDR2 YFSETQ. CDR3 length equals 15 residues. V lost 4 bases to trimming and J lost 10 bases; unmatched junction nucleotides: 7. The CDR3 loop reads CASSATSGGAWEQFF. The CDR3 DNA follows: TGCGCCAGCAGCGCGACTAGCGGGGGGGCGTGGGAGCAGTTCTTC.

CDR3 nucleotide sequence: TGTGCCAGCAGTTTATCCGAGGGTTCGGGCGGCTACACCTTC. Protein product: CASSLSEGSGGYTF. The chain uses TRBV27 and TRBJ1-2; the D is unclear. The V and J ends lost 0 bases and 8 bases respectively, with 13 bases between them. The CDR3 has 14 amino acids. Germline V gives CDR1 MNHEY, CDR2 SMNVEV (reference sequence).

The CDR3 spells CASSETGNRGYTF. The CDR3 bases are TGTGCCAGCAGTGAAACGGGGAATAGGGGCTACACCTTC. This chain links TRBV2 with TRBJ1-2; D not resolved. CDR1 and CDR2 (germline): SNHLY, FYNNEI. The CDR3 has 13 residues. Trimming stripped 2 bases from V and 8 bases from J, with 12 bases between.

The chain carries TRBV5-1 and TRBJ1-5; D call uncertain. Trimming pared 3 bases from V and 2 bases from J, leaving 9 bases between. Germline CDR1 and CDR2: SGHRS and YFSETQ. There are 14 residues in the CDR3. CDR3 bases: TGCGCCAGCAGCTCCGGGTCGCGCAATCAGCCCCAGCATTTT. As protein: CASSSGSRNQPQHF.

V gene TRBV11-1 combines with J gene TRBJ2-7, with D possibly TRBD1 on 6 matching bases. The CDR3 length is 16 residues. V dropped 5 bases and J dropped 0 bases, with 17 bases sitting between them. CDR1 and CDR2 (germline): SGHAT, FQDESV (reference sequence). CDR3 residues: CASSPDPTGTSYEQYF. CDR3 in DNA: TGTGCCAGCAGCCCCGACCCGACAGGAACCTCCTACGAGCAGTACTTC.

The rearrangement joins TRBV6-1 to TRBJ1-2; no definite D call. Trimming cost V 3 bases and J 4 bases, with 12 bases left between them. This CDR3 is 14 amino acids long. The germline V gene encodes CDR1 MNHNS and CDR2 SASEGT. CDR3 protein: CASSDFLAGYGYTF. CDR3 DNA sequence: TGTGCCAGCAGTGATTTCTTAGCGGGCTATGGCTACACCTTC.

This clone was counted only a few times. V and J are TRBV7-2 and TRBJ1-5; D call uncertain. The CDR3 spans 15 residues. Germline CDR1 and CDR2: SGHTA and FQGNSA. Trimming took 1 base from V and 1 from J, leaving 8 bases between them. The CDR3 DNA is TGTGCCAGCAGCTTAGTTACGAGGAGCAATCAGCCCCAGCATTTT. Translated: CASSLVTRSNQPQHF.

The gene calls are TRBV6-1 and TRBJ2-7, with D maybe TRBD1 (7 bases). The length of the CDR3 is 12 residues. Trimming stripped 6 bases from V and 3 bases from J, with 9 bases between. Germline CDR1 MNHNS, CDR2 SASEGT. CDR3 in amino acids: CASSQGGYEQYF. CDR3 bases: TGTGCCAGCAGCCAGGGGGGCTACGAGCAGTACTTC.

This clone was counted once. The V call is TRBV11-3, the J call TRBJ2-1, with D perhaps matching TRBD1 (6 bases). From germline, CDR1 is SGHNT and CDR2 YENEEA. The CDR3 runs 13 residues. V gave up 5 bases and J gave up 5 bases, with 10 bases separating them. As DNA, the CDR3 is TGTGCCAGCAGCCAGGACAGCAACAATGAGCAGTTCTTC. It encodes CASSQDSNNEQFF.